The T cell receptor (beta chain) under discussion was sequenced for a study of cytomegalovirus exposure and HLA in healthy donors. The PCR employed 60 Vbeta primers together with 13 Jbeta primers. Sequencing used immunoSEQ multiplex PCR; TCRdb keeps in-frame clones, though not all of them. The repertoire holds 250,000 to 350,000 clones, with about 66% as singletons. V lost 1 base and J lost 0, with 9 bases in between. CDR1 is LNHDA, CDR2 SQIVND, per germline (reference sequence). The CDR3 length is 16 residues. What was sequenced was PBMCs. V is TRBV19 and J is TRBJ1-4; D gene uncertain. The TCR originated in a female donor in good health and CMV-seronegative. The CDR3 reads CASSIGRGTTNEKLFF. The CDR3 DNA follows: TGTGCCAGTAGTATAGGCCGGGGTACAACTAATGAAAAACTGTTTTTT. Combining the CDR3 with reference TRBV19 and TRBJ1-4 gives the whole variable domain DGGITQSPKYLFRKEGQNVTLSCEQNLNHDAMYWYRQDPGQGLRLIYYSQIVNDFQKGDIAEGYSVSREKKESFPLTVTSAQKNPTAFYLCASSIGRGTTNEKLFFGSGTQLSVL.